The rows below give T cell receptor beta chains drawn from one sample of a study of blood T cell dynamics during melanoma immunotherapy. The assay was immunoSEQ multiplex PCR, and TCRdb's table has in-frame clones only and misses some. The data hold some 11,000 clones, with 70% to 90% observed a single time. The sample consisted of blood, taken from a patient treated with checkpoint blockade. The receptors here all came from a human donor with melanoma. The CDR3 runs from the conserved cysteine through the conserved F or W. D genes are given only for firm matches. Clone sizes are given selectively: once, few, many, or a class where the clone is expanded.

D gene,clone size,J gene,V gene,CDR3 DNA,CDR3 protein
-,-,TRBJ1-4,TRBV2,TGTGCCAGCAGCCGGGACCATAATGAAAAACTGTTTTTT,CASSRDHNEKLFF
-,-,TRBJ2-1,TRBV6-5,TGTGCCAGCAGTTCGAGGGGGGTCTACAATGAGCAGTTCTTC,CASSSRGVYNEQFF
TRBD2,once,TRBJ2-7,TRBV18,TGTGCCAGCTCATCCGGGACTAGCGGGAGGCGGTACGAGCAGTACTTC,CASSSGTSGRRYEQYF
-,-,TRBJ2-2,TRBV5-6,TGTGCCAGCAGACAGGTATTTGGCGGGGAGCTGTTTTTT,CASRQVFGGELFF
-,-,TRBJ2-7,TRBV27,TGTGCCAGCAGAAGACCTAACGGGCCCTCCTACGAGCAGTACTTC,CASRRPNGPSYEQYF
-,once,TRBJ2-5,TRBV5-4,TGTGCCAGCAGCTGGGGTTCGGAGACCCAGTACTTC,CASSWGSETQYF
TRBD2,few,TRBJ2-7,TRBV4-2,TGTGCCAGCAGCTCGGGGGGGGTCGTCAGCTCCTACGAGCAGTACTTC,CASSSGGVVSSYEQYF
TRBD1,-,TRBJ2-2,TRBV19,TGTGCCAGTAGTATAGGGACAGGGGACACCGGGGAGCTGTTTTTT,CASSIGTGDTGELFF
-,-,TRBJ1-3,TRBV11-2,TGTGCCAGCTTAGGGCGAAGAGGAAACACCATATATTTT,CASLGRRGNTIYF
-,-,TRBJ2-3,TRBV18,TGTGCCAGCTCACCCGGGGCGCAGAGCATCGGCACAGATACGCAGTATTTT,CASSPGAQSIGTDTQYF
-,-,TRBJ2-3,TRBV21-1,TGTGCCAGCAGCAAAAACTTAATCCAAACGCAGTATTTT,CASSKNLIQTQYF
-,-,TRBJ2-3,TRBV28,TGTGCCAGCAAGCTAGGGGGAGACCCCACAGATACGCAGTATTTT,CASKLGGDPTDTQYF
TRBD1,-,TRBJ2-7,TRBV11-3,TGTGCCAGCAGCTTATCCGGGACAGGGACCGAGCAGTACTTC,CASSLSGTGTEQYF
-,-,TRBJ2-6,TRBV5-1,TGCGCCAGCAGCTTGGGACAATCTGGGGCCAACGTCCTGACTTTC,CASSLGQSGANVLTF
TRBD1,-,TRBJ1-1,TRBV2,TGTGCCAGCGAACGACAGGGGATGGCTGAAGCTTTCTTT,CASERQGMAEAFF